This T cell receptor (beta chain) stems from a study of blood T cell repertoires in COVID-19. Overall study: COVID-19 samples from acute and convalescent phases originated in the United States, Italy and Spain.

Those enrolled, adults aged 18 to 89 years, came from about two dozen US areas. Clinical histories supplied by participants themselves formed the basis of cohort assignment. Authors' data handling: Amplification from reference gene primers served as the basis for estimated nucleated cell counts. The method was immunoSEQ multiplex PCR; TCRdb's version includes in-frame clones alone and lacks a portion of them. V and J calls and clone size are given by that table; D and trimming were obtained from the DNA. The sample carries about 270,000 clones, about nine tenths recorded once. The receptor's source is a woman aged 30 to 39 with acute COVID-19. The source material was PBMCs or T cells enriched from blood (not recorded which).

The CDR3 DNA reads as TGTGCCAGCAGTTTATTTCGGGAACCCCTACCCTACGAGCAGTACTTC. This codes for CASSLFREPLPYEQYF. This chain joins TRBV28 and TRBJ2-7; a possible D gene is TRBD2 (5 bases). Germline V lookup: CDR1 MDHEN, CDR2 SYDVKM. CDR3 length equals 16 residues. With 1 base removed from V and 2 bases from J, the gap between germline ends came to 15 bases.